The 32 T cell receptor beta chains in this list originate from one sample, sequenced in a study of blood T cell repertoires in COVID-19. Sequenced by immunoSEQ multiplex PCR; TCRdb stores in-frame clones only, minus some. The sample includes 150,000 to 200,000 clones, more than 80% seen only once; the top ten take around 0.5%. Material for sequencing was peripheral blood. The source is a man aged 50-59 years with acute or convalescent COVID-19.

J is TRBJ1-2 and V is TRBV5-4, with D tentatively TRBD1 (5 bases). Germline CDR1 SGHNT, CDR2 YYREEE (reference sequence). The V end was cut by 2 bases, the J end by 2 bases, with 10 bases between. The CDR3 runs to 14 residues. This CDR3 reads CASSFGGDNYGYTF. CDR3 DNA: TGTGCCAGCAGCTTTGGAGGGGACAACTATGGCTACACCTTC.

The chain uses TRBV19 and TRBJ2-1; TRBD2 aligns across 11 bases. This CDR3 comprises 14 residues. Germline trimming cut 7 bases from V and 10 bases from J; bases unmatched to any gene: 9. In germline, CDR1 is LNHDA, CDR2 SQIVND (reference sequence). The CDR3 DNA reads TGTGCCAGTACTGAACTAGCGGGAGTTGGGGAGCAGTTCTTC. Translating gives CASTELAGVGEQFF.

CDR3 sequence: CASSKGTGSYEQYF. The CDR3 DNA reads TGTGCCAGCAGCAAAGGGACAGGGAGCTACGAGCAGTACTTC. V usage is TRBV7-9 and J usage is TRBJ2-7, with 9 bases lining up with TRBD1. With V trimmed by 5 bases and J by 3 bases, 5 bases remained unmatched. Germline V lookup: CDR1 SEHNR, CDR2 FQNEAQ (reference sequence). CDR3 size: 14 residues.

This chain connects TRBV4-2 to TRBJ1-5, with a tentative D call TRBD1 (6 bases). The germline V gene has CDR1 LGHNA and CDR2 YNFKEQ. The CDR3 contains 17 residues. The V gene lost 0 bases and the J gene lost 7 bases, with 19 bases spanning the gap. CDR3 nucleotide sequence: TGTGCCAGCAGCCAAGATTCCGGGGGGGCATGGGGCCAGCCCCAGCATTTT. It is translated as CASSQDSGGAWGQPQHF.

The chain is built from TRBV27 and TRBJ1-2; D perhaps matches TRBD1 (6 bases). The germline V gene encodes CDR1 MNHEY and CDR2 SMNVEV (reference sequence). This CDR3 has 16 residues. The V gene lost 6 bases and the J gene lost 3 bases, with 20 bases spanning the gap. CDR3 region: CASSQGRGGQHYGYTF. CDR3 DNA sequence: TGTGCCAGCAGCCAGGGGCGGGGGGGGCAGCACTATGGCTACACCTTC.

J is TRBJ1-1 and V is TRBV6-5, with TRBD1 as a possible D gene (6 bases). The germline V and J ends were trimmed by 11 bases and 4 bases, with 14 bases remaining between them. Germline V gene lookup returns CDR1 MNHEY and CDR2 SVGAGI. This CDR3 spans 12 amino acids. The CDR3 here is CAFRDKGTEAFF. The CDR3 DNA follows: TGTGCCTTCCGGGACAAGGGCACTGAAGCTTTCTTT.

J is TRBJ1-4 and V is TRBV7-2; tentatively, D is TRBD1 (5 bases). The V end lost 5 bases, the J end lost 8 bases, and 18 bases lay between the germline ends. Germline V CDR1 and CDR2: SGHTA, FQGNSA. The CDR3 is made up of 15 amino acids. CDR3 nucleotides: TGTGCCAGCAGCCCGTGGGTGGGGCGGGGAGAAAAACTGTTTTTT. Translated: CASSPWVGRGEKLFF. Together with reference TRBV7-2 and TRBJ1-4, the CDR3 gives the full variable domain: GAGVSQSPSNKVTEKGKDVELRCDPISGHTALYWYRQSLGQGLEFLIYFQGNSAPDKSGLPSDRFSAERTGGSVSTLTIQRTQQEDSAVYLCASSPWVGRGEKLFFGSGTQLSVL.

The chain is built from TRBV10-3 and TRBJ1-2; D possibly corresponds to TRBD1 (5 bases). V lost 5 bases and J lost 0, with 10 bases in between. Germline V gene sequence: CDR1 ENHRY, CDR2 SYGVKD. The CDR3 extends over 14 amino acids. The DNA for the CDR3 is TGTGCCATCAGTACCTCAGGGCCTAACTATGGCTACACCTTC. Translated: CAISTSGPNYGYTF.

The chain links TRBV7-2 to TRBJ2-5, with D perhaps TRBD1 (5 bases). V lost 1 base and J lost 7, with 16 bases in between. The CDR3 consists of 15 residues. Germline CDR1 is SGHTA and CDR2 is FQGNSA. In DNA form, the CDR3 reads TGTGCCAGCAGCTTAGGACAGTCCCAAATGGGGACCCAGTACTTC. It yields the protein CASSLGQSQMGTQYF.

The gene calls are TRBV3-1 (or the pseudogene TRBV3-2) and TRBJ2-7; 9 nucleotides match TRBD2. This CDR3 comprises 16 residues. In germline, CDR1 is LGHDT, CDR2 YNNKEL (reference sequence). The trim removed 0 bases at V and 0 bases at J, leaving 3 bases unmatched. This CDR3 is CASSQDTSGSSYEQYF. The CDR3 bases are TGTGCCAGCAGCCAAGATACTAGCGGGTCCTCCTACGAGCAGTACTTC.

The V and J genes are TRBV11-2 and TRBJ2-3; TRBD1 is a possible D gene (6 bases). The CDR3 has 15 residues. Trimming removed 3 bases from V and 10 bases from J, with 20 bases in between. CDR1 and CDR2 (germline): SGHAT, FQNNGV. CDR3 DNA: TGTGCCAGCAGCTTGGAGGACAGTAATCAGGTTTCGCAGTATTTT. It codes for CASSLEDSNQVSQYF.

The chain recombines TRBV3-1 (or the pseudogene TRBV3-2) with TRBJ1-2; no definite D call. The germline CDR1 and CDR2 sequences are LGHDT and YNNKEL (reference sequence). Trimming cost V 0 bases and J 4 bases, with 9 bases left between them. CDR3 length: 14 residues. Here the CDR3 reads CASSQEGRSYGYTF. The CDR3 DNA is TGTGCCAGCAGCCAAGAGGGCAGAAGCTATGGCTACACCTTC.

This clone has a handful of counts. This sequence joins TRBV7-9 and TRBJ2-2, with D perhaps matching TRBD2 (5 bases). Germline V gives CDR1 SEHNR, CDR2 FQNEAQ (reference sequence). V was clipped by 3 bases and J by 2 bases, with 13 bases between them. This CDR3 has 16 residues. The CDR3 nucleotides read TGTGCCAGCAGCTTGGTTTTCGGGGATAACACCGGGGAGCTGTTTTTT. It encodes CASSLVFGDNTGELFF.

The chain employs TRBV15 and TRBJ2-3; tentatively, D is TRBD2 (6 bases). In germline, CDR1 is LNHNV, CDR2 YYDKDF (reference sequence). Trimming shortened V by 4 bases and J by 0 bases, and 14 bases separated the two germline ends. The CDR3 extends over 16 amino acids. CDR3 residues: CATSTRDFFSTDTQYF. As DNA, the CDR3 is TGTGCCACCAGCACCAGGGACTTCTTCAGCACAGATACGCAGTATTTT.

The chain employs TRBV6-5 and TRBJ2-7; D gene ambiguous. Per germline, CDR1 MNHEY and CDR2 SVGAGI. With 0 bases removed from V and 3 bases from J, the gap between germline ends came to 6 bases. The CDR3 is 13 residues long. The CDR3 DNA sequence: TGTGCCAGCAGTTACTCGCGAGGCTACGAGCAGTACTTC. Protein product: CASSYSRGYEQYF.

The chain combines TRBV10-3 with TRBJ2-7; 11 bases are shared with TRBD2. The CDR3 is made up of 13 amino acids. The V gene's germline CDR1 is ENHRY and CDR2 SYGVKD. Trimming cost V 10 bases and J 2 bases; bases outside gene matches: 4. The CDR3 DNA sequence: TGTGCCACCGGGACTAGCGGAACCTACGAGCAGTACTTC. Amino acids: CATGTSGTYEQYF.

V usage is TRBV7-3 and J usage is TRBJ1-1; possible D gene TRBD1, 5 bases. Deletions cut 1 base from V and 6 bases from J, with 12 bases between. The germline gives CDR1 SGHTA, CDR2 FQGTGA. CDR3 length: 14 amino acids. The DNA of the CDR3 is TGTGCCAGCAGCTTAATGCAGGGTGGTCCTGAAGCTTTCTTT. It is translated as CASSLMQGGPEAFF.

Here the CDR3 DNA reads TGTGCCAGCAACCGCGTCGAGGAACTAGCGGGCTTAAACTACGAGCAGTACTTC. This codes for CASNRVEELAGLNYEQYF. The V and J genes are TRBV7-9 and TRBJ2-7, with 9 bases fitting TRBD2. CDR3 size: 18 residues. The ends lost 7 bases at V and 3 bases at J; junction bases unmatched: 19. CDR1 is SEHNR, CDR2 FQNEAQ, per germline (reference sequence).

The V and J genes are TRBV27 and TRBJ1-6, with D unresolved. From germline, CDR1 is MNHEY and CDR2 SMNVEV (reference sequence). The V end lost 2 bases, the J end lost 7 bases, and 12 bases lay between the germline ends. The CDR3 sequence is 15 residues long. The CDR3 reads CASSLSGKRNSPLHF. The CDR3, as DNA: TGTGCCAGCAGTTTAAGCGGAAAGCGGAATTCACCCCTCCACTTT.

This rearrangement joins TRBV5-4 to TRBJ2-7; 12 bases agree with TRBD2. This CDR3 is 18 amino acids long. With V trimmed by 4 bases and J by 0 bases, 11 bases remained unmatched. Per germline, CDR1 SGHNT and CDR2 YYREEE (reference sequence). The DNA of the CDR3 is TGTGCCAGCAGCAAGGGACTAGCGGGCGCGGGGAGCTCCTACGAGCAGTACTTC. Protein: CASSKGLAGAGSSYEQYF.

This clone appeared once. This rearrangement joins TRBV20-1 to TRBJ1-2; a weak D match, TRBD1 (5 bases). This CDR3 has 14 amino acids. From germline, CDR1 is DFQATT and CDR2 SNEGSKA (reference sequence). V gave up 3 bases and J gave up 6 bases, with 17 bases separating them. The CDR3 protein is CSASGAPQEDGYTF. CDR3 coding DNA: TGCAGTGCTAGTGGGGCACCTCAGGAGGATGGCTACACCTTC.

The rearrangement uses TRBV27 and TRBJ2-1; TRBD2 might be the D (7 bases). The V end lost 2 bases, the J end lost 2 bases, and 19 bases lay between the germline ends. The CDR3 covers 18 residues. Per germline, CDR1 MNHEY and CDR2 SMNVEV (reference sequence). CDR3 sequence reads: CASSLGGREQRAYNEQFF. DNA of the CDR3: TGTGCCAGCAGTTTAGGGGGGCGGGAGCAGCGGGCCTACAATGAGCAGTTCTTC.

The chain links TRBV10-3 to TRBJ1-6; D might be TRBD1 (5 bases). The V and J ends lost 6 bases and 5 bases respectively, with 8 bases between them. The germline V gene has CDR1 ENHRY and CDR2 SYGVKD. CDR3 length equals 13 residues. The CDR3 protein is CAIRGEDNSPLHF. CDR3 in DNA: TGTGCCATCAGAGGGGAGGATAATTCACCCCTCCACTTT.

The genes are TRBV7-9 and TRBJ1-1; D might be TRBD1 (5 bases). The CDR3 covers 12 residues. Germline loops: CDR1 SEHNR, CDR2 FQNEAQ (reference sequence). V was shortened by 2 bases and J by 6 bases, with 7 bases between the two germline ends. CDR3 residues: CASSLKQAEAFF. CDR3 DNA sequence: TGTGCCAGCAGCTTAAAACAGGCTGAAGCTTTCTTT.

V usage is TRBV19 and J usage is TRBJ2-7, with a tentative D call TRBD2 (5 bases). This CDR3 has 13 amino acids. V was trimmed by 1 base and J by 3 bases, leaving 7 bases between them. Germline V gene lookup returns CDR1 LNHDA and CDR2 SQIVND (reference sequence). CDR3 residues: CASSIGLNYEQYF. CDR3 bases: TGTGCCAGTAGTATAGGACTAAACTACGAGCAGTACTTC.

In DNA, the CDR3 is TGTGCCACCAGTGATATGTCAGGGAATTATGGCTACACCTTC. This sequence encodes CATSDMSGNYGYTF. This chain joins TRBV24-1 and TRBJ1-2; D is possibly TRBD1 (5 bases). V lost 3 bases, J lost 5 bases, and 12 bases lay in between. The germline V gene has CDR1 KGHDR and CDR2 SFDVKD. The CDR3 is 14 amino acids.

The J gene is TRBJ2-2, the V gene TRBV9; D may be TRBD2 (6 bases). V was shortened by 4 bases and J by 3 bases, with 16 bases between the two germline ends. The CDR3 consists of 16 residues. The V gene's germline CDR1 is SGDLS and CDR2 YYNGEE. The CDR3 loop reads CASSPPPSEYTGELFF. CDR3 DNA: TGTGCCAGCAGCCCCCCGCCTAGCGAATACACCGGGGAGCTGTTTTTT.

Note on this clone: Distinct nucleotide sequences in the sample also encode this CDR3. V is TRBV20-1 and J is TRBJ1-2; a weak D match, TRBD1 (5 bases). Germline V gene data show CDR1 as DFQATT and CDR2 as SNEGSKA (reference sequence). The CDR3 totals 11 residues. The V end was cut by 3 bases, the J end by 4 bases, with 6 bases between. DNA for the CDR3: TGCAGTGCTAGGCAGGGCTATGGCTACACCTTC. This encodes CSARQGYGYTF.

CDR3 DNA: TGTGCCAGCAGTTCGGTTTATCAGCCCCAGCATTTT. Protein: CASSSVYQPQHF. The chain has TRBV28 and TRBJ1-5; D uncertain. Germline V gene lookup returns CDR1 MDHEN and CDR2 SYDVKM. The germline V and J ends were trimmed by 4 bases and 5 bases, with 6 bases remaining between them. The CDR3 runs to 12 residues. Full variable domain (outside the CDR3, taken from reference TRBV28 and TRBJ1-5): DVKVTQSSRYLVKRTGEKVFLECVQDMDHENMFWYRQDPGLGLRLIYFSYDVKMKEKGDIPEGYSVSREKKERFSLILESASTNQTSMYLCASSSVYQPQHFGDGTRLSIL.

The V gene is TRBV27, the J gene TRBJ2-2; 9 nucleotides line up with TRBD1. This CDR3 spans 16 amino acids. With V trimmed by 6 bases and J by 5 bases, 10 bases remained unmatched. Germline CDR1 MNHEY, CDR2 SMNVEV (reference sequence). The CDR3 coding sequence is TGTGCCAGCAGCACGAGACAGGGGGATTTTACCGGGGAGCTGTTTTTT. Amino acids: CASSTRQGDFTGELFF.

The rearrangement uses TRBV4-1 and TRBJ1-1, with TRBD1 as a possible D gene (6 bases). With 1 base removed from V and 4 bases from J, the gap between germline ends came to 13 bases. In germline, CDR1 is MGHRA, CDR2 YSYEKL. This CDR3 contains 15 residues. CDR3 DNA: TGCGCCAGCAGCCAAGGGGGGGGCCTTGCCACTGAAGCTTTCTTT. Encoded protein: CASSQGGGLATEAFF.

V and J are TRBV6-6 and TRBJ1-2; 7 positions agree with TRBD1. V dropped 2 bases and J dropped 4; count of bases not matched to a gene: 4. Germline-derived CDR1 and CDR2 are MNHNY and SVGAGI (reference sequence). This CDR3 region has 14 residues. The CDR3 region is CASSYTQGTYGYTF. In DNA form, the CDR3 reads TGTGCCAGCAGTTACACACAGGGGACCTATGGCTACACCTTC.